This T cell receptor beta chain stems from a study of T cell changes during pregnancy in multiple sclerosis. The protocol was immunoSEQ multiplex PCR, while the TCRdb copy is restricted to in-frame clones and leaves out a portion. The data show some 97,000 clones, approximately 94% seen once. The CDR3 runs to 18 residues. Germline loops: CDR1 MGHRA, CDR2 YSYEKL. After removal of 0 bases from V and 2 bases from J, the junction contained 7 bases not matched to a gene. This chain uses TRBV4-1 with TRBJ2-3, with TRBD2 matching over 11 bases. The origin of this receptor is a female donor with multiple sclerosis, enrolled in a pregnancy study. Sample: peripheral blood, taken before pregnancy. As DNA, the CDR3 is TGCGCCAGCAGCCAAGAAGGAGGGACTAGCGGAGTCACAGATACGCAGTATTTT. It yields the protein CASSQEGGTSGVTDTQYF.